One and the same sample provided the 8 T cell receptor beta chains below, sequenced in a study of cytomegalovirus exposure and HLA in healthy donors. Primers for the PCR totalled 60 Vbeta and 13 Jbeta. Only in-frame clones appear in the TCRdb table, and some are missing; sequencing was by immunoSEQ multiplex PCR. The sample consists of around 190,000 clones, approximately 80% of them appearing once. The sequencing sample was made of PBMCs. The origin of the receptors is a woman aged 25-40 years in good health and CMV-seropositive.

The J gene is TRBJ2-7, the V gene TRBV28; D not certain. This CDR3 is built from 14 residues. The V gene's germline CDR1 is MDHEN and CDR2 SYDVKM. V shed 7 bases and J shed 4 bases, with 17 bases lying between them. CDR3 amino acids: CASTPGASTYEQYF. The DNA for the CDR3 is TGTGCCAGCACCCCAGGCGCGAGTACGTACGAGCAGTACTTC.

The rearrangement uses TRBV28 and TRBJ2-1; D perhaps matches TRBD2 (6 bases). Trimming removed 6 bases from V and 8 bases from J, with 11 bases in between. The CDR3 runs to 12 residues. CDR1 and CDR2 from the germline V gene are MDHEN and SYDVKM. CDR3 loop: CASRGGGHEQFF. The CDR3 DNA follows: TGTGCCAGCAGGGGGGGAGGCCATGAGCAGTTCTTC.

This chain uses TRBV10-1 with TRBJ2-1; a possible D gene is TRBD1 (5 bases). CDR1 is WNHNN and CDR2 is SYGVQD in the germline V gene (reference sequence). CDR3 length equals 13 residues. V was pared by 2 bases and J by 9 bases, with 11 bases between. The CDR3 protein is CASSEAGLGEQFF. CDR3 nucleotides: TGCGCCAGCAGTGAGGCAGGGTTAGGTGAGCAGTTCTTC.

The genes are TRBV12-5 and TRBJ2-1, with D unclear. Trimming cost V 6 bases and J 15 bases, with 15 bases left between them. The CDR3 is 11 amino acids. In germline, CDR1 is LGHNT, CDR2 FRNRAP. The CDR3 DNA sequence: TGTGCTAGTGGGCCCCTGACAATTCCGTTCTTC. This codes for CASGPLTIPFF.

This chain uses TRBV11-3 with TRBJ2-1, with D possibly being TRBD1 (6 bases). Trimming left V 8 bases short and J 5 bases short, with 7 bases between. The germline gives CDR1 SGHNT, CDR2 YENEEA. CDR3 size: 11 residues. This chain's CDR3 is CASHRDNEQFF. The CDR3 nucleotides read TGTGCCAGCCACAGGGACAATGAGCAGTTCTTC.

J is TRBJ2-7 and V is TRBV2; D ambiguous. Germline V gene data show CDR1 as SNHLY and CDR2 as FYNNEI. V was cut by 1 base and J by 3 bases, with 7 bases left in between. This CDR3 spans 13 amino acids. CDR3 residues: CASSEDNNYEQYF. CDR3 in DNA: TGTGCCAGCAGTGAAGACAACAACTACGAGCAGTACTTC. Full variable domain (remainder filled in from reference TRBV2 and TRBJ2-7): EPEVTQTPSHQVTQMGQEVILRCVPISNHLYFYWYRQILGQKVEFLVSFYNNEISEKSEIFDDQFSVERPDGSNFTLKIRSTKLEDSAMYFCASSEDNNYEQYFGPGTRLTVT.

V gene TRBV28 combines with J gene TRBJ2-7; 10 nucleotides agree with TRBD2. The junction had 8 bases not matched to a gene; V was cut back by 3 bases and J by 0 bases. Germline V lookup: CDR1 MDHEN, CDR2 SYDVKM. The CDR3 consists of 17 residues. The DNA for the CDR3 is TGTGCCAGCAGTTTTGTTGCTAGCGGGGGTTTCTCCTACGAGCAGTACTTC. The encoded protein is CASSFVASGGFSYEQYF.

This clone was counted between two and nine times. The J gene is TRBJ2-5, the V gene TRBV9; TRBD2 matches 7 bases. Germline V lookup: CDR1 SGDLS, CDR2 YYNGEE. The trim removed 2 bases at V and 5 bases at J, leaving 6 bases unmatched. The CDR3 extends over 14 amino acids. The CDR3 protein is CASSVGGGRETQYF. The CDR3 nucleotides are TGTGCCAGCAGCGTGGGGGGAGGGAGGGAGACCCAGTACTTC.